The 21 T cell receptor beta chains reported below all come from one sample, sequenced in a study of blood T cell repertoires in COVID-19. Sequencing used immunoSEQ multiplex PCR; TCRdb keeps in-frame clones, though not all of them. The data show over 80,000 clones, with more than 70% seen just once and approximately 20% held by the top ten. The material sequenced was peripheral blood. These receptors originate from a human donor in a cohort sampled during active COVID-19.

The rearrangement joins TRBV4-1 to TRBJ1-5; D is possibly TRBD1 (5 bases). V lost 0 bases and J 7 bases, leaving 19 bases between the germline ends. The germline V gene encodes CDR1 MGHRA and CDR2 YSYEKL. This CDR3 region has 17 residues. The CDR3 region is CASSQDTRALGGQPQHF. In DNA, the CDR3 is TGCGCCAGCAGCCAAGACACCAGGGCCCTGGGAGGCCAGCCCCAGCATTTT.

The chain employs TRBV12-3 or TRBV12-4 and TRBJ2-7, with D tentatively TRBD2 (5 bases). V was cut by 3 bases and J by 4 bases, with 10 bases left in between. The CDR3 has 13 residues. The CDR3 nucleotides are TGTGCCAGCAGTTTTGGGGAGCAGTACGAGCAGTACTTC. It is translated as CASSFGEQYEQYF.

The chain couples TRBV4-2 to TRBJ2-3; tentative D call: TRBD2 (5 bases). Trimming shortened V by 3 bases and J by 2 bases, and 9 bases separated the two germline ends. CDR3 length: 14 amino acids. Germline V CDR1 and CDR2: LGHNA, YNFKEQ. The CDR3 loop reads CASSQEAYTDTQYF. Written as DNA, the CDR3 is TGTGCCAGCAGCCAGGAGGCTTACACAGATACGCAGTATTTT.

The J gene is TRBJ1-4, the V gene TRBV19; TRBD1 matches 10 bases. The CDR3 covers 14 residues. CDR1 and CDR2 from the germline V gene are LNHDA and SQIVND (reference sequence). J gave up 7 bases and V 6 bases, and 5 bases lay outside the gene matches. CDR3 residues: CASRDRGTPEKLFF. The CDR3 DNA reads TGTGCCAGTAGGGACAGGGGGACTCCTGAAAAACTGTTTTTT.

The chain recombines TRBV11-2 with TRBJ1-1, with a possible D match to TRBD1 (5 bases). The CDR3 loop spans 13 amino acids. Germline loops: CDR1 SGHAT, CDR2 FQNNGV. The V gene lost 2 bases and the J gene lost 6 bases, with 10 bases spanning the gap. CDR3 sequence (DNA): TGTGCCAGCAGCTTATTTGGGGGGGCTGAAGCTTTCTTT. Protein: CASSLFGGAEAFF.

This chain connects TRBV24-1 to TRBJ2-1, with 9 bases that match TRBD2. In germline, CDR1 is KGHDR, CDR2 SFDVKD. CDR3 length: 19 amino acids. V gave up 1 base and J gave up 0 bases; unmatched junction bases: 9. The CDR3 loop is CATSDFGSGSLSSYNEQFF. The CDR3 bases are TGTGCCACCAGTGATTTTGGTAGCGGGAGCCTCAGCTCCTACAATGAGCAGTTCTTC.

The DNA of the CDR3 is TGTGCCATCAGTGCAGCCGGGACTAGCGACGACGAGCAGTACTTC. Protein sequence: CAISAAGTSDDEQYF. The chain is built from TRBV10-3 and TRBJ2-7; TRBD2 matches at 10 bases. J was trimmed by 5 bases and V by 4 bases; bases with no gene match: 8. The germline gives CDR1 ENHRY, CDR2 SYGVKD. The CDR3 runs 15 residues.

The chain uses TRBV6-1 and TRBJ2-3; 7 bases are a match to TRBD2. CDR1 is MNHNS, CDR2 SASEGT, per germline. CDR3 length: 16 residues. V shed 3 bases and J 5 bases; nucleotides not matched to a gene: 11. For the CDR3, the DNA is TGTGCCAGCAGTGACTGGGGGGAGGGCCTCGTAGATACGCAGTATTTT. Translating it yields CASSDWGEGLVDTQYF.

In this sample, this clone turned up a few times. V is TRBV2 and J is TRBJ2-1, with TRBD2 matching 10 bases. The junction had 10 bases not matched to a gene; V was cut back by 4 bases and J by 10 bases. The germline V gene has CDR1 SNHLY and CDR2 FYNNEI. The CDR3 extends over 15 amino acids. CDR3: CASSAALAGVREQFF. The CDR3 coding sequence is TGTGCCAGCAGTGCAGCTCTAGCGGGGGTTCGAGAGCAGTTCTTC.

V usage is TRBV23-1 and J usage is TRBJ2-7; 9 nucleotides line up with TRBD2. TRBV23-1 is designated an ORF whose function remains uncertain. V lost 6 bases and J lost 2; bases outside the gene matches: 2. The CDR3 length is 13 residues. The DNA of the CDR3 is TGCGCCAGCAGACTAGCGGGTACCTACGAGCAGTACTTC. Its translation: CASRLAGTYEQYF.

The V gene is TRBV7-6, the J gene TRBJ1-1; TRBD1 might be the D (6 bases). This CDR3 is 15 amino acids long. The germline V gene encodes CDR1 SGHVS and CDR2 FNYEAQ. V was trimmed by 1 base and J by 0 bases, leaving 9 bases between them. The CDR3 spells CASSLGTDMNTEAFF. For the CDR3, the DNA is TGTGCCAGCAGCTTAGGGACAGACATGAACACTGAAGCTTTCTTT.

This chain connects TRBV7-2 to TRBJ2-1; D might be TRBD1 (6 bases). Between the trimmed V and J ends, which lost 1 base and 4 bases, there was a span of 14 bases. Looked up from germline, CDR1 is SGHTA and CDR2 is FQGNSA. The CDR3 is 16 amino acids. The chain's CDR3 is CASSLDSGHGYNEQFF. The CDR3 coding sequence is TGTGCCAGCAGCTTAGATTCGGGACACGGTTACAATGAGCAGTTCTTC.

CDR3 in amino acids: CASLSDRDSYEQYF. DNA of the CDR3: TGTGCCAGCTTATCGGACAGGGACTCCTACGAGCAGTACTTC. The rearrangement joins TRBV18 to TRBJ2-7, with 8 nucleotides matching TRBD1. The length of the CDR3 is 14 residues. Germline CDR1 reads KGHSH; CDR2 reads LQKENI. V lost 7 bases, J lost 0 bases, and 5 bases stayed unmatched.

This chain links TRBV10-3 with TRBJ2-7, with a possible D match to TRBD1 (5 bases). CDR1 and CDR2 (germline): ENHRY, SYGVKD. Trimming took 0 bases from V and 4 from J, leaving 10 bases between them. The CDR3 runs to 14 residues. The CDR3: CAISESRQNYEQYF. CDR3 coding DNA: TGTGCCATCAGTGAGTCGAGACAGAATTACGAGCAGTACTTC.

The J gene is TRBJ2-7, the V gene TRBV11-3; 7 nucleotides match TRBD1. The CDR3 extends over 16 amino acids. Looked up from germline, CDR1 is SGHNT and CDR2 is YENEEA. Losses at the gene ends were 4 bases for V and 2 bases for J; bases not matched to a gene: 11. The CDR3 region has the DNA TGTGCCAGCAGCTCAGCTCACCGTCAGGGGGCCTACGAGCAGTACTTC. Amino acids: CASSSAHRQGAYEQYF.

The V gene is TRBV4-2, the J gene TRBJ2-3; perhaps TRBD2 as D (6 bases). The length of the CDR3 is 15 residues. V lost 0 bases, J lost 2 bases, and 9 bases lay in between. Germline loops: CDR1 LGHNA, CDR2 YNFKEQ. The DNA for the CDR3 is TGTGCCAGCAGCCAAGAACTAGCTTCCACAGATACGCAGTATTTT. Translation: CASSQELASTDTQYF.

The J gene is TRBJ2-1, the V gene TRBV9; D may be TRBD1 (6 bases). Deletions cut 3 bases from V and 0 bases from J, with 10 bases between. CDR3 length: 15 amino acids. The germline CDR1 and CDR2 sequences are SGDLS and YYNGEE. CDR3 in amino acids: CASSGDISSYNEQFF. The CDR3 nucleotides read TGTGCCAGCAGCGGGGACATCAGCTCCTACAATGAGCAGTTCTTC.

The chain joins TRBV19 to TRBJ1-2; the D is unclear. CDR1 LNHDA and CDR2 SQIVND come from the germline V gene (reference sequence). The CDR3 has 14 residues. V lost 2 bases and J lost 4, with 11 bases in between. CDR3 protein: CASSIIRRAYGYTF. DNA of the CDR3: TGTGCCAGTAGTATAATAAGGAGGGCCTATGGCTACACCTTC.

CDR3 coding DNA: TGTGCCAGCAGCGGACGGACTAGACTAGGCATGGGTGAGCAGTTCTTC. It is translated as CASSGRTRLGMGEQFF. The gene calls are TRBV7-9 and TRBJ2-1; 7 bases fit TRBD2. The CDR3 loop spans 16 amino acids. The germline V gene encodes CDR1 SEHNR and CDR2 FQNEAQ (reference sequence). V lost 5 bases and J lost 9; bases outside the gene matches: 16.

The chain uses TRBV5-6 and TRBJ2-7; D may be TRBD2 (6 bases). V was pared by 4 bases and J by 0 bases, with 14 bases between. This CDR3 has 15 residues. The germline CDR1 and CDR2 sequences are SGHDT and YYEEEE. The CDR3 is CASSLGTLSSYEQYF. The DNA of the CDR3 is TGTGCCAGCAGCCTGGGGACTCTCAGCTCCTACGAGCAGTACTTC.

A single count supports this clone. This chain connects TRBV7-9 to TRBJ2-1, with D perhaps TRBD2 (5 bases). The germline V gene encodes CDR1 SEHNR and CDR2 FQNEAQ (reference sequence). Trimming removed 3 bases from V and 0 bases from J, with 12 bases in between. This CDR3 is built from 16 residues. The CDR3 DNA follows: TGTGCCAGCAGCTTCCGACTGGGGAGCTCCTACAATGAGCAGTTCTTC. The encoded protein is CASSFRLGSSYNEQFF.